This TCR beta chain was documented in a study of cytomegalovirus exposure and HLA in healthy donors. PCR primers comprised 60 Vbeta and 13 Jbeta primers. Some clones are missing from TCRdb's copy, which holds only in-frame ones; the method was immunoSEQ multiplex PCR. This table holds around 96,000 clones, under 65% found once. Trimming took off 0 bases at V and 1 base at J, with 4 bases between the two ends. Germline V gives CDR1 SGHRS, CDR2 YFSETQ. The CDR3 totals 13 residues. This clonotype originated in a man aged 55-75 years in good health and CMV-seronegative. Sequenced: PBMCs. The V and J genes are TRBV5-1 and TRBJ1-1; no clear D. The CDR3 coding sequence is TGCGCCAGCAGCTTGGCCAGGAACACTGAAGCTTTCTTT. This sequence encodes CASSLARNTEAFF.